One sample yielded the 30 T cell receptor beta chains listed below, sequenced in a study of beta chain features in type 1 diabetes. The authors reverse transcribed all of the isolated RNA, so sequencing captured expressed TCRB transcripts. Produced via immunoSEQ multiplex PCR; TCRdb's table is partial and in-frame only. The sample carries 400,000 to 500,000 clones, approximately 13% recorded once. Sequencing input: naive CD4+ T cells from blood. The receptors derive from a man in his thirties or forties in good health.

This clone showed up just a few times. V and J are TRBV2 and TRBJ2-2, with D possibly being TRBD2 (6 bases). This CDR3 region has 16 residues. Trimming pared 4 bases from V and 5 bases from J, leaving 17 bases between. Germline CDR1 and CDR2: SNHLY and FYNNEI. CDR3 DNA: TGTGCCAGCAGTGTGGCAGGGAGGTATAGGACCGGGGAGCTGTTTTTT. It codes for CASSVAGRYRTGELFF.

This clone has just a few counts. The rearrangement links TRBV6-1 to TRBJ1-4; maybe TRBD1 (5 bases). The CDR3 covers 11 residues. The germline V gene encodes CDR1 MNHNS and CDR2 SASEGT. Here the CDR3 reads CAHGAVEKLFF. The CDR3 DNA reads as TGTGCGCATGGGGCTGTCGAAAAACTGTTTTTT.

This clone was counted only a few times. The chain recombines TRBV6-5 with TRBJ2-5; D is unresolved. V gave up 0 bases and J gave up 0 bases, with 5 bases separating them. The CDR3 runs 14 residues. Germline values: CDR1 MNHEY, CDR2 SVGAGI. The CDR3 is CASSYSRDQETQYF. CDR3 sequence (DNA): TGTGCCAGCAGTTACTCTCGGGACCAAGAGACCCAGTACTTC.

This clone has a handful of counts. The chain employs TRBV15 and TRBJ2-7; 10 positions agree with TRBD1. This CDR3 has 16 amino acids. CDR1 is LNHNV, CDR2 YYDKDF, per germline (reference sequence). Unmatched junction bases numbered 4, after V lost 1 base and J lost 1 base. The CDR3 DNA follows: TGTGCCACCAGCAGAGTGGTGGGACAGGGGTCCTACGAGCAGTACTTC. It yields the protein CATSRVVGQGSYEQYF.

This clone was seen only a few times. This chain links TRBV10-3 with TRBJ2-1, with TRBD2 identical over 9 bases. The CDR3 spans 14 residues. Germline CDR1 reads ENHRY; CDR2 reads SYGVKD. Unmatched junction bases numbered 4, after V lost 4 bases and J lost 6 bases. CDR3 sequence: CAISGVAGANEQFF. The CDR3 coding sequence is TGTGCCATCAGTGGGGTAGCGGGAGCCAATGAGCAGTTCTTC.

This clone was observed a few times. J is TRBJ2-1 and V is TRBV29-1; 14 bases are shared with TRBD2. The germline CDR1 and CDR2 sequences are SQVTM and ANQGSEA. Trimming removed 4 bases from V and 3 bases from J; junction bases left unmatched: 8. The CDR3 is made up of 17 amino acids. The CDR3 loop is CSVVRTSGRPLYNEQFF. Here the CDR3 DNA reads TGCAGCGTTGTGAGGACTAGCGGGAGGCCCCTCTACAATGAGCAGTTCTTC.

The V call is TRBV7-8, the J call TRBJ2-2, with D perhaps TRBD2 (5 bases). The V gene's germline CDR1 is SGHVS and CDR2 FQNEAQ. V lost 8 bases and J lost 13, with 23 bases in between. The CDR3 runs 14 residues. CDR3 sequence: CASGLRRTPVWLFF. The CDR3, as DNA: TGTGCCAGCGGGTTAAGGCGGACTCCCGTCTGGCTGTTTTTT.

The DNA of the CDR3 is TGTGCCAGCAGCTTATTCCCCCGGAGGAGCCAAGAGACCCAGTACTTC. Protein: CASSLFPRRSQETQYF. The chain joins TRBV7-2 to TRBJ2-5; D may be TRBD2 (5 bases). V lost 2 bases and J 1 base, leaving 14 bases between the germline ends. This CDR3 has 16 amino acids. Germline values: CDR1 SGHTA, CDR2 FQGNSA.

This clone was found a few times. The chain's CDR3 is CASSVNSQSEKLFF. CDR3 DNA: TGTGCCAGCAGCGTAAACAGCCAATCCGAAAAACTGTTTTTT. This rearrangement joins TRBV9 to TRBJ1-4; D remains unclear. CDR3 length: 14 amino acids. Trimming removed 1 base at V and 8 bases at J, with 12 bases between. Germline V CDR1 and CDR2: SGDLS, YYNGEE.

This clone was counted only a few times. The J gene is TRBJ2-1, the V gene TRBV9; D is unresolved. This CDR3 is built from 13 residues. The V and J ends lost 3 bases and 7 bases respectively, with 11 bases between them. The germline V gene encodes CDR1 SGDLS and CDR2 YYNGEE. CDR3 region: CASSAPALNEQFF. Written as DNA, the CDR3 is TGTGCCAGCAGCGCCCCGGCCTTAAATGAGCAGTTCTTC.

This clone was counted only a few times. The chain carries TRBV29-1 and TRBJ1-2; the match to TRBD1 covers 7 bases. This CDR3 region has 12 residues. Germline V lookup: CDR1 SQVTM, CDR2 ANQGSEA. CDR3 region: CSSRDRAYGYTF. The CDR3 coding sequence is TGCAGTAGTCGGGACAGAGCCTATGGCTACACCTTC. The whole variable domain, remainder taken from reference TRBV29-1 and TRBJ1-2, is SAVISQKPSRDICQRGTSLTIQCQVDSQVTMMFWYRQQPGQSLTLIATANQGSEATYESGFVIDKFPISRPNLTFSTLTVSNMSPEDSSIYLCSSRDRAYGYTFGSGTRLTVV.

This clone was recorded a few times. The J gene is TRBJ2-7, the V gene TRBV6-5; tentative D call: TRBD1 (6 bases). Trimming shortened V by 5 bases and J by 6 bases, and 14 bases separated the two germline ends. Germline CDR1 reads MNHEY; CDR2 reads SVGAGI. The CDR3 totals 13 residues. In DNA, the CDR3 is TGTGCCAGCAGTACGACAGGTCTAAGCGAGCAGTACGTC. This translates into CASSTTGLSEQYV.

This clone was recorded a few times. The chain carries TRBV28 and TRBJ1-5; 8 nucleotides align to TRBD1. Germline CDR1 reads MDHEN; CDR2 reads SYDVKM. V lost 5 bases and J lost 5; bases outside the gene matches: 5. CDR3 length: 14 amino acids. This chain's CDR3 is CASSLQGGYQPQHF. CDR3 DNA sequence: TGTGCCAGCAGTCTACAGGGGGGCTATCAGCCCCAGCATTTT.

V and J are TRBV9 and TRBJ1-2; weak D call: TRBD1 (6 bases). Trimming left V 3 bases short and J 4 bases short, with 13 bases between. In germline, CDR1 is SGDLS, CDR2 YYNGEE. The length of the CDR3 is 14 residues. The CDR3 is CASSAEDSPYGYTF. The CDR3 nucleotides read TGTGCCAGCAGCGCGGAGGACAGCCCCTATGGCTACACCTTC.

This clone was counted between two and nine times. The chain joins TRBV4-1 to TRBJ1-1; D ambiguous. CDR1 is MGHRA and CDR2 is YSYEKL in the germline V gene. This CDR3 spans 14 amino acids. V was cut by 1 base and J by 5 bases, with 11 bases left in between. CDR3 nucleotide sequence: TGCGCCAGCAGCCAAGTTGGAGAGCTAACTGAAGCTTTCTTT. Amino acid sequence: CASSQVGELTEAFF.

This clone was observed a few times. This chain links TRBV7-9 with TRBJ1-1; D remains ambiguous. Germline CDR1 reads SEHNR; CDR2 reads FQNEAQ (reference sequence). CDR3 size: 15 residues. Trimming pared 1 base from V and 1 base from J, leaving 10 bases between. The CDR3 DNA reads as TGTGCCAGCAGCTTAGATCCAGGCCCGAACACTGAAGCTTTCTTT. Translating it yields CASSLDPGPNTEAFF.

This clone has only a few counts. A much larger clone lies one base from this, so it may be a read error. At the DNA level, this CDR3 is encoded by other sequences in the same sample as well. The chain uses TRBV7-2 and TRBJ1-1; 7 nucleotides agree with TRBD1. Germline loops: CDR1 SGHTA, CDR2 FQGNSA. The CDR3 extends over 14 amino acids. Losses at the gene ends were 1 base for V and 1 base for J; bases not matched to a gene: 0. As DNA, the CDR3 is TGTGCCAGCAGCTTAGGACAGGGGAACACTGAAGCTTTCTTT. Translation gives CASSLGQGNTEAFF.

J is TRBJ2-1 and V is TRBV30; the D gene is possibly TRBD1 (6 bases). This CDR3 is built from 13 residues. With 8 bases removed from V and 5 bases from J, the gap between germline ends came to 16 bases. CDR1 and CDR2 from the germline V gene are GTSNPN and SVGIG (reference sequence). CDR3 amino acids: CAGGLARDNEQFF. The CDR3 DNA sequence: TGTGCCGGGGGCCTAGCTCGGGACAATGAGCAGTTCTTC.

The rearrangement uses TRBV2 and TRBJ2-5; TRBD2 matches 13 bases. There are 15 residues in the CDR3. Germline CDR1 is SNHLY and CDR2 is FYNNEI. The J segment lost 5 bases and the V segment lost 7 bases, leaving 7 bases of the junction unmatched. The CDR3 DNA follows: TGTGCCAGCATCCTGGGACTAGCGGGGTTCGAGACCCAGTACTTC. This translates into CASILGLAGFETQYF.

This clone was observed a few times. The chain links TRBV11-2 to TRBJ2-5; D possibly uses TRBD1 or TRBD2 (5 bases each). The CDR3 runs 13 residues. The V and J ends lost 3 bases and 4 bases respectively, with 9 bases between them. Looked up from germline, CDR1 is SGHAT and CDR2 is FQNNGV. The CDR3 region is CASSFGAVETQYF. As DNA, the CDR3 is TGTGCCAGCAGCTTCGGGGCGGTAGAGACCCAGTACTTC. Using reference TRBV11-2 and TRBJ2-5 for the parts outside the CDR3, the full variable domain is EAGVAQSPRYKIIEKRQSVAFWCNPISGHATLYWYQQILGQGPKLLIQFQNNGVVDDSQLPKDRFSAERLKGVDSTLKIQPAKLEDSAVYLCASSFGAVETQYFGPGTRLLVL.

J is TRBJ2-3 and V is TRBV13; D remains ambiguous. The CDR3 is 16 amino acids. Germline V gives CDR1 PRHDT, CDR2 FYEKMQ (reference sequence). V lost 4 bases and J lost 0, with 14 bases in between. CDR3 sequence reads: CASSYPRNPSTDTQYF. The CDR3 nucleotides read TGTGCCAGCAGCTACCCACGCAACCCTAGCACAGATACGCAGTATTTT.

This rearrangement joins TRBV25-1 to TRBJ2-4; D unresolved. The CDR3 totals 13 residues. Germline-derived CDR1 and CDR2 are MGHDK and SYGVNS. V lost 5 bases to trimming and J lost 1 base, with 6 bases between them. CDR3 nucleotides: TGTGCCAGCAGTCCTTTGGCCAAAAACATTCAGTACTTC. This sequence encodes CASSPLAKNIQYF.

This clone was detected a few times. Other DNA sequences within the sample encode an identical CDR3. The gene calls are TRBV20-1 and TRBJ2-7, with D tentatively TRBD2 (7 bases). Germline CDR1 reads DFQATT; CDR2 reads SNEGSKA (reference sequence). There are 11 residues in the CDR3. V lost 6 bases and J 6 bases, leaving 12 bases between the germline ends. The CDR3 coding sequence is TGCAGTGCCAGGGGAGGGGGCGAGCAGTACTTC. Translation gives CSARGGGEQYF.

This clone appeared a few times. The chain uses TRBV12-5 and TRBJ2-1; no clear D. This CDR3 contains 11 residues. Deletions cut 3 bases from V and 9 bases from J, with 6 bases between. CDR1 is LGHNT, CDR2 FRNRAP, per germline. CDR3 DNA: TGTGCTAGTGGTTTAGGACGTGAGCAGTTCTTC. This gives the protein CASGLGREQFF.

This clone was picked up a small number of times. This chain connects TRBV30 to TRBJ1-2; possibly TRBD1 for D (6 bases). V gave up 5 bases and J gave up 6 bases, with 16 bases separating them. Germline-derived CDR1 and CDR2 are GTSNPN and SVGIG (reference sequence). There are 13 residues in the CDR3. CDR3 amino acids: CAWGRRGADGYTF. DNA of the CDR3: TGTGCCTGGGGCCGCCGGGGGGCTGATGGCTACACCTTC.

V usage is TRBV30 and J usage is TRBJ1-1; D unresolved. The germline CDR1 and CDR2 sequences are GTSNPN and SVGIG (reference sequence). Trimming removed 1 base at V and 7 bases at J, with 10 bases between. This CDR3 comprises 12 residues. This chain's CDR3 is CAWSAEGSEAFF. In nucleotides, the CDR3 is TGTGCCTGGAGTGCGGAAGGGAGTGAAGCTTTCTTT.

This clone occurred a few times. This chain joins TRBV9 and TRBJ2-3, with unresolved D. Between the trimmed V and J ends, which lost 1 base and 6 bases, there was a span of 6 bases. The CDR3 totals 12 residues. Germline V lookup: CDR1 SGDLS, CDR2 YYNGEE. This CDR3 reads CASSVRWDTQYF. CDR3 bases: TGTGCCAGCAGCGTACGCTGGGATACGCAGTATTTT.

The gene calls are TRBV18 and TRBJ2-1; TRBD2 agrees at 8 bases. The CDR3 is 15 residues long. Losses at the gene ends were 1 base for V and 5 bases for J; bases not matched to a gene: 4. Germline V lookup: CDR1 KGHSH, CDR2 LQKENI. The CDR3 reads CASSPRTGGDNEQFF. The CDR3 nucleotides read TGTGCCAGCTCACCACGGACGGGAGGGGACAATGAGCAGTTCTTC.

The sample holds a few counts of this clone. The CDR3 protein is CASSQGLAGGVDTQYF. The CDR3 DNA reads as TGTGCCAGCAGCCAAGGACTAGCGGGAGGGGTAGATACGCAGTATTTT. This sequence joins TRBV7-2 and TRBJ2-3, with TRBD2 matching 15 bases. The CDR3 has 16 residues. V lost 5 bases and J lost 5; bases outside the gene matches: 5. Per the germline V gene, CDR1 is SGHTA and CDR2 is FQGNSA.

DNA for the CDR3: TGTGCCAGCAGCGTGGGAGTAGGGGGCACCGGGGAGCTGTTTTTT. It codes for CASSVGVGGTGELFF. The genes are TRBV9 and TRBJ2-2, with D tentatively TRBD1 (6 bases). CDR1 and CDR2 (germline): SGDLS, YYNGEE. CDR3 length: 15 residues. Deletions cut 2 bases from V and 4 bases from J, with 12 bases between. Using reference TRBV9 and TRBJ2-2 for the parts outside the CDR3, the full variable domain is DSGVTQTPKHLITATGQRVTLRCSPRSGDLSVYWYQQSLDQGLQFLIQYYNGEERAKGNILERFSAQQFPDLHSELNLSSLELGDSALYFCASSVGVGGTGELFFGEGSRLTVL.